This T cell receptor (beta chain) was sequenced during a study of shared clonotypes between healthy human individuals. Findings of the study overall: Relative to their counterparts shared across all four donors, non-shared clonotypes exhibited diminished generation probabilities. Naive subsets typically showed greater estimated richness than memory subsets.

This CDR3 is 15 amino acids long. V was cut by 2 bases and J by 4 bases, with 14 bases left in between. The V gene's germline CDR1 is SNHLY and CDR2 FYNNEI. The authors' processing: Filtering was not the same, since immunoSEQ gave junction-only sequences without quality scores. Generated by immunoSEQ multiplex PCR, the TCRdb table keeps only in-frame clones and is missing some. The D gene and trimming were derived from the DNA, and the V and J assignments and clone size from that table. The sample yields hundreds of thousands of clones, about 70% seen once. Concerning this clone itself: Its target is not known.

The chain joins TRBV2 to TRBJ1-1, with D possibly matching TRBD1 (5 bases). This clonotype originated in a man between 25 and 39 years old in good health. Sequencing input: memory CD4+ T cells sorted from blood. Specified subset: CD45RA-negative fraction. CDR3 DNA sequence: TGTGCCAGCAGTGAACAAGTTTGGGGGACCACTGAAGCTTTCTTT. Its protein product is CASSEQVWGTTEAFF.